Listed below are T cell receptor beta chains from one sample, sequenced in a study of blood T cell repertoires in COVID-19. The repertoire was sequenced with immunoSEQ multiplex PCR; TCRdb's copy has only in-frame clones and lacks some. The top ten hold 0.65% to 0.85% of the sample, which has about 220,000 clones, around nine tenths seen once. Source material: peripheral blood. All receptors come from a man in his forties or fifties with acute or convalescent COVID-19. CDR3s include the opening cysteine and the closing phenylalanine or tryptophan. Clone size is shown for a subset of rows, as once, few, many or a class of expanded clone.

J: TRBJ2-7
V: TRBV6-1
size: .
CDR3: CASSVFRDRSSGEQYF

J: TRBJ1-2
V: TRBV20-1
size: .
CDR3: CSAFYRGGYTF

J: TRBJ1-1
V: TRBV29-1
size: .
CDR3: CSVAQGQTEAFF

J: TRBJ1-1
V: TRBV5-4
size: .
CDR3: CASSYMAEAFF

J: TRBJ1-2
V: TRBV7-9
size: once
CDR3: CASSLGAGAINYGYTF

J: TRBJ1-2
V: TRBV3-1/TRBV3-2
size: .
CDR3: CASSQVLSHGYTF

J: TRBJ1-5
V: TRBV19
size: .
CDR3: CASRFDSYSNQPQHF

J: TRBJ2-2
V: TRBV24-1
size: .
CDR3: CATSAPRGNTGELFF

J: TRBJ2-5
V: TRBV7-9
size: .
CDR3: CASSHNTPGETQYF

J: TRBJ2-2
V: TRBV10-3
size: few
CDR3: CAISESGLALNTGELFF

J: TRBJ1-2
V: TRBV19
size: .
CDR3: CASSRSKGAFYGYTF

J: TRBJ2-5
V: TRBV9
size: .
CDR3: CASSVGLAGRQETQYF

J: TRBJ2-1
V: TRBV19
size: .
CDR3: CASSGTSGSLDEQFF

J: TRBJ2-3
V: TRBV5-1
size: .
CDR3: CASSLGGYTDTQYF

J: TRBJ2-7
V: TRBV7-2
size: .
CDR3: CASSLGVSSSYEQYF

J: TRBJ2-1
V: TRBV21-1
size: .
CDR3: CATRRTSWDEQFF

J: TRBJ2-7
V: TRBV19
size: .
CDR3: CASSRDTLGEQYF

J: TRBJ2-5
V: TRBV6-5
size: .
CDR3: CASSYSGTGETQYF

J: TRBJ1-3
V: TRBV7-6
size: once
CDR3: CASSQGGGSGGNTIYF

J: TRBJ1-4
V: TRBV6-1
size: .
CDR3: CASSERWEKLFF

J: TRBJ2-1
V: TRBV19
size: .
CDR3: CASSISARRAYNEQFF

J: TRBJ1-5
V: TRBV5-6
size: .
CDR3: CASSYGQGNLRRPQHF

J: TRBJ2-2
V: TRBV6-5
size: .
CDR3: CASGSRTVGELFF

J: TRBJ1-1
V: TRBV4-1
size: .
CDR3: CASSHLTGLNTEAFF

J: TRBJ1-3
V: TRBV6-1
size: .
CDR3: CASSELGWPRKPSGNTIYF

J: TRBJ1-2
V: TRBV20-1
size: .
CDR3: CSASDRGRSGYTF

J: TRBJ1-2
V: TRBV19
size: .
CDR3: CASSMGRDNGYTF

J: TRBJ1-3
V: TRBV5-1
size: once
CDR3: CASSRGDRSSGNTIYF

J: TRBJ1-2
V: TRBV19
size: once
CDR3: CASSMEGQNHYGYTF

J: TRBJ1-1
V: TRBV6-4
size: .
CDR3: CASSVTGTNTEAFF

J: TRBJ2-1
V: TRBV7-2
size: few
CDR3: CASSAGLAGANEQFF